This T cell receptor beta chain originates from a study of blood T cell repertoires in COVID-19. Study summary: PBMCs, B-cell-depleted T cells, or T cells were the source of the cDNA or gDNA that made up the material.

The Seattle patients joined while their infection was active and were tracked longitudinally afterward. Authors' methods: Estimation of nucleated cell counts was performed using reference gene primer amplification. Some clones are missing from TCRdb's copy, which holds only in-frame ones; the method was immunoSEQ multiplex PCR. The V and J calls and clone size come from that table; D and trimming were worked out from the DNA. The profile covers 45,000 to 50,000 clones, with over 75% appearing a single time and about a third taken by the ten largest. The germline V and J ends were trimmed by 3 bases and 5 bases, with 13 bases remaining between them. Germline CDR1 reads DFQATT; CDR2 reads SNEGSKA (reference sequence). The CDR3 loop spans 13 amino acids.

This chain links TRBV20-1 with TRBJ1-2, with D possibly matching TRBD1 (5 bases). The sample was peripheral blood. The source is a woman of 80 years or more with COVID-19, enrolled during active disease. The CDR3 nucleotides are TGCAGTGCTAGTCCCCAGGGAAGGTATGGCTACACCTTC. This translates into CSASPQGRYGYTF.